This entry concerns a single T cell receptor beta chain. The data were obtained in a study of T cells in tuberculosis. The wider study: T cells were selected with CD1B tetramers loaded with glucose monomycolate.

TCRdb keeps only in-frame clones here, not all; method: immunoSEQ multiplex PCR. The sample has about 58,000 clones, roughly 88% seen once. CDR1 is SGHVS, CDR2 FNYEAQ, per germline. CDR3 length: 16 residues. The germline V and J ends were trimmed by 1 base and 1 base, with 13 bases remaining between them. After thawing and overnight rest, PBMC were stained with GMM-loaded CD1B tetramer, viability dye and anti-CD3 for sorting. C32 glucose monomycolate from Rhodococcus equi was loaded onto the CD1B tetramers. The TCR comes from an adult woman with latent tuberculosis. The chain couples TRBV7-6 to TRBJ1-1; D perhaps matches TRBD1 (5 bases). Sequenced input: CD1b-GMM tetramer-negative cells sorted from PBMCs. The CDR3 loop reads CASSLDVVRENTEAFF. For the CDR3, the DNA is TGTGCCAGCAGCTTAGACGTGGTCAGGGAGAACACTGAAGCTTTCTTT.